Listed below are T cell receptor beta chains from one sample, sequenced in a study of T cell repertoires in cytomegalovirus infection. TCRdb redid the calling of the reads with MiXCR, one entry per CDR3 protein. The table has about 250,000 distinct CDR3 sequences, roughly 12% seen once. The sample comprised PBMCs. These receptors originate from a human donor in good health (CMV status not recorded). Some clones in this sample may be carry-over from other donors' samples. Each CDR3 is given with its conserved first and last residue. The order of the fields is CDR3 length, V gene, J gene, clone size, D gene, CDR3 DNA, CDR3 protein. D genes are given only for firm matches. Not every row has a clone size; where given, it reads once, few, many or a size class.

CDR3 length: 15
V gene: TRBV7-9
J gene: TRBJ1-2
clone size: many
D gene: .
CDR3 DNA: TGTGCCAGCAGCCCAGTGGAAACAGGGATAGGCGGCTACACCTTC
CDR3 protein: CASSPVETGIGGYTF

CDR3 length: 15
V gene: TRBV28
J gene: TRBJ1-2
clone size: many
D gene: .
CDR3 DNA: TGTGCCAGCAGTTTATCGCAGGGGAGGTTAGCTGGCTACACCTTC
CDR3 protein: CASSLSQGRLAGYTF

CDR3 length: 12
V gene: TRBV7-2
J gene: TRBJ2-7
clone size: many
D gene: .
CDR3 DNA: TGTGCCAGCAGCGCCCAGGGCTACGAGCAGTACTTC
CDR3 protein: CASSAQGYEQYF

CDR3 length: 13
V gene: TRBV28
J gene: TRBJ2-7
clone size: many
D gene: .
CDR3 DNA: TGTGCCAGCAGTTCAGGGGCCGGCTACGAGCAGTACTTC
CDR3 protein: CASSSGAGYEQYF

CDR3 length: 14
V gene: TRBV19
J gene: TRBJ1-5
clone size: .
D gene: .
CDR3 DNA: TGTGCCAGTAGCCGCGAGGTCGGGCCACTGTCCCAGCATTTT
CDR3 protein: CASSREVGPLSQHF

CDR3 length: 14
V gene: TRBV5-1
J gene: TRBJ1-2
clone size: few
D gene: TRBD1
CDR3 DNA: TGCGCCAGCAGCTTGGAGACAGGGGGTAAAGGCTACACCTTC
CDR3 protein: CASSLETGGKGYTF

CDR3 length: 16
V gene: TRBV7-2
J gene: TRBJ2-7
clone size: many
D gene: .
CDR3 DNA: TGTGCCAGCAGCTTAGCTGCCCTAGCGTCCTCCTACGAGCAGTACTTC
CDR3 protein: CASSLAALASSYEQYF

CDR3 length: 14
V gene: TRBV29-1
J gene: TRBJ1-1
clone size: .
D gene: .
CDR3 DNA: TGCAGCGTTACCAGCCACCCCGGTGGTACTGAAGCTTTCTTT
CDR3 protein: CSVTSHPGGTEAFF

CDR3 length: 15
V gene: TRBV6-2/TRBV6-3
J gene: TRBJ1-2
clone size: many
D gene: .
CDR3 DNA: TGTGCCAGCAGTAATTCTCTGACCCGCTTCGGTGGCTACACCTTC
CDR3 protein: CASSNSLTRFGGYTF

CDR3 length: 13
V gene: TRBV29-1
J gene: TRBJ2-3
clone size: .
D gene: .
CDR3 DNA: TGCAGCGTTGAAGATCAGTCTGGAAATACGCAGTATTTT
CDR3 protein: CSVEDQSGNTQYF

CDR3 length: 18
V gene: TRBV14
J gene: TRBJ2-6
clone size: few
D gene: .
CDR3 DNA: TGTGCCAGCAGCCAAGATAGTAGGGGCGCTTCTGGGGCCAACGTCCTGACTTTC
CDR3 protein: CASSQDSRGASGANVLTF

CDR3 length: 12
V gene: TRBV29-1
J gene: TRBJ1-2
clone size: .
D gene: TRBD1
CDR3 DNA: TGCAGCGTTGGACAGGGGGCAAGTGGCTACACCTTC
CDR3 protein: CSVGQGASGYTF

CDR3 length: 12
V gene: TRBV28
J gene: TRBJ1-5
clone size: many
D gene: .
CDR3 DNA: TGTGCCAGCAGGGCCGTGAATCAGCCCCAGCATTTT
CDR3 protein: CASRAVNQPQHF

CDR3 length: 14
V gene: TRBV20-1
J gene: TRBJ1-1
clone size: .
D gene: TRBD1
CDR3 DNA: TGCAGTGCTAGCCCCGGGACAGGGAACACTGAAGCTTTCTTT
CDR3 protein: CSASPGTGNTEAFF

CDR3 length: 14
V gene: TRBV6-1
J gene: TRBJ2-7
clone size: many
D gene: .
CDR3 DNA: TGTGCCAGCAGTCACCGGGACCGTCCCTACGAGCAGTACTTC
CDR3 protein: CASSHRDRPYEQYF

CDR3 length: 13
V gene: TRBV19
J gene: TRBJ1-1
clone size: .
D gene: .
CDR3 DNA: TGTGCCAGTAGTTCTCAGAGAACCACTGAAGCTTTCTTT
CDR3 protein: CASSSQRTTEAFF

CDR3 length: 13
V gene: TRBV12-3/TRBV12-4
J gene: TRBJ1-1
clone size: many
D gene: .
CDR3 DNA: TGTGCCAGCTGCAGACAGGTGAACACTGAAGCTTTCTTT
CDR3 protein: CASCRQVNTEAFF

CDR3 length: 11
V gene: TRBV5-1
J gene: TRBJ2-5
clone size: many
D gene: .
CDR3 DNA: TGTGCCAGCAGCTTAGAAGAGACCCAGTACTTC
CDR3 protein: CASSLEETQYF

CDR3 length: 16
V gene: TRBV25-1
J gene: TRBJ2-7
clone size: .
D gene: .
CDR3 DNA: TGTGCCAGCAGTGGTGGTAAACAGGTTACCCTCTACGAGCAGTACTTC
CDR3 protein: CASSGGKQVTLYEQYF

CDR3 length: 13
V gene: TRBV29-1
J gene: TRBJ1-2
clone size: few
D gene: .
CDR3 DNA: TGCAGCGTTGTGGAAGGGGTAAACTATGGCTACACCTTC
CDR3 protein: CSVVEGVNYGYTF

CDR3 length: 15
V gene: TRBV20-1
J gene: TRBJ2-3
clone size: many
D gene: .
CDR3 DNA: TGCAGTGCTGAACTAACAGGGACTAACACAGATACGCAGTATTTT
CDR3 protein: CSAELTGTNTDTQYF

CDR3 length: 14
V gene: TRBV4-2
J gene: TRBJ1-2
clone size: many
D gene: .
CDR3 DNA: TGTGCCAGCAGCCAAGATGGCGACAGCTATGGCTACACCTTC
CDR3 protein: CASSQDGDSYGYTF

CDR3 length: 15
V gene: TRBV25-1
J gene: TRBJ2-1
clone size: .
D gene: TRBD1
CDR3 DNA: TGTGCCAGCAGTGAAAGGGGGCAGGGGGCGGGGGAGCAGTTCTTC
CDR3 protein: CASSERGQGAGEQFF

CDR3 length: 14
V gene: TRBV12-3/TRBV12-4
J gene: TRBJ2-7
clone size: many
D gene: .
CDR3 DNA: TGTGCCAGCAGTCCCGGGACCCCTATCTACGAGCAGTACTTC
CDR3 protein: CASSPGTPIYEQYF

CDR3 length: 13
V gene: TRBV7-8
J gene: TRBJ2-3
clone size: many
D gene: .
CDR3 DNA: TGTGCCAGCAGCTTAGCGGGGGCAGATACGCAGTATTTT
CDR3 protein: CASSLAGADTQYF

CDR3 length: 17
V gene: TRBV4-3
J gene: TRBJ2-1
clone size: .
D gene: TRBD1
CDR3 DNA: TGCGCCAGCAGCCAGTGGGGGCCGGGACAGGGGGCACATGAGCAGTTCTTC
CDR3 protein: CASSQWGPGQGAHEQFF